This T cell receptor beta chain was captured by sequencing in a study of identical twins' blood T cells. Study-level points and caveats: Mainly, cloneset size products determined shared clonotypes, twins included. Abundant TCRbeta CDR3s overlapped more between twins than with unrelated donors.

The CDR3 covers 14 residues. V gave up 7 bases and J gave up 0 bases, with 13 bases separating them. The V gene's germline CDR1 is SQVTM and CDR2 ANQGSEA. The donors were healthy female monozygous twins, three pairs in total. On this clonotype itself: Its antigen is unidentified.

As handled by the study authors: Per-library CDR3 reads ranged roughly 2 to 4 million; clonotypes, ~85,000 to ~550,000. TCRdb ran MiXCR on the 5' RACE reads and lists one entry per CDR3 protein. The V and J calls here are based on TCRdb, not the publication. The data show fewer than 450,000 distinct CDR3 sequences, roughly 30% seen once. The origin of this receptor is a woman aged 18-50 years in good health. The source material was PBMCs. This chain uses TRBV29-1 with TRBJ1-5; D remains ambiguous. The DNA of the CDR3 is TGCAGCGCTGCGGAGACCTATAGCAATCAGCCCCAGCATTTT. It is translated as CSAAETYSNQPQHF.